This record covers a single TCR beta chain. In germline, CDR1 is LGHDT, CDR2 YNNKEL (reference sequence). The CDR3 extends over 14 amino acids. The germline V and J ends were trimmed by 0 bases and 6 bases, with 11 bases remaining between them. The data were taken from a study of blood T cell repertoires in COVID-19. The data were produced by immunoSEQ multiplex PCR, yet TCRdb's version contains in-frame clones alone and is incomplete. The sample records 200,000 to 250,000 clones, 80% to 85% being singletons. Recruitment covered about 25 US areas and drew participants whose ages spanned roughly 18 to 89 years. Two consecutive negative NP/OP PCR tests, clearance, or resolved symptoms defined Cohort 3 recovery.

Sequences were obtained from PBMCs or T cells enriched from blood (not recorded which). The V and J genes are TRBV3-1 (or the pseudogene TRBV3-2) and TRBJ1-1, with a tentative D call TRBD1 (5 bases). This TCR came from a woman in her forties who had recovered from COVID-19. CDR3 residues: CASSQDGGGAEAFF. CDR3 bases: TGTGCCAGCAGCCAAGACGGGGGAGGGGCTGAAGCTTTCTTT.